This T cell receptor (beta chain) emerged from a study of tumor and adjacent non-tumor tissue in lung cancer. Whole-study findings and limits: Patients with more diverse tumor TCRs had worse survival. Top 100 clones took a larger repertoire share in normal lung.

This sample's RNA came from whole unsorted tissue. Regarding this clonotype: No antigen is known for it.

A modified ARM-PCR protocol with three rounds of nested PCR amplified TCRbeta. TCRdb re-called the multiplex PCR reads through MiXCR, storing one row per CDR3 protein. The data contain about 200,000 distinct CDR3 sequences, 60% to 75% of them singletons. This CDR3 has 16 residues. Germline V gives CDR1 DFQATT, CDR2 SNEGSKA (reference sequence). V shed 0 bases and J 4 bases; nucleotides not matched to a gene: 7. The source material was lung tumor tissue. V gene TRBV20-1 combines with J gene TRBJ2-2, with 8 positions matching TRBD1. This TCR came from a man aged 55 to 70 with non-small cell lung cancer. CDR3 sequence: CSARDFWQGATGELFF. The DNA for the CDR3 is TGCAGTGCTAGAGATTTTTGGCAGGGGGCCACCGGGGAGCTGTTTTTT.